Below are 2 T cell receptor beta chains sequenced from a single sample in a study of shared clonotypes between healthy human individuals (dated by TCRdb to about 2020). The library was prepared using the immunoSEQ multiplex PCR assay. TCRdb limited this immuneACCESS table to in-frame rearrangements with V and J called. A share of clones is missing; checked studies link under half to unresolved V genes, and the rest is unexplained. The sample data list some 2.1 million clones, and 93% of these were observed just once. The ten largest clones capture approximately 1.7% of the sample. CD8 naive samples consisted of CD45RO-negative cells that were positively selected for CCR7, yielding a CD45RA+CCR7+ population without TemRA cells. Sequenced material: naive CD8+ T cells from PBMCs. Reading the label with the study, this specimen's cell subset or site is: CD45RA+CCR7+. All receptors derive from a man between 18 and 35 years old in good health. Some clones in this sample may be carry-over from other donors' samples.

The rearrangement links TRBV5-1 to TRBJ2-7, with 12 nucleotides matching TRBD2. V trimming: 2 bases; J trimming: 2 bases; junction bases outside the gene matches: 17. The CDR3 has 20 amino acids. The V gene's germline CDR1 is SGHRS and CDR2 YFSETQ. This CDR3 reads CASSFFDASGRARIAYEQYF. The CDR3 DNA reads TGCGCCAGCAGCTTCTTTGACGCTAGCGGGAGGGCCAGGATCGCCTACGAGCAGTACTTC.

The chain has TRBV7-6 and TRBJ2-3; D may be TRBD2 (6 bases). CDR1 is SGHVS and CDR2 is FNYEAQ in the germline V gene. The length of the CDR3 is 15 residues. V was clipped by 2 bases and J by 0 bases, with 9 bases between them. DNA of the CDR3: TGTGCCAGCAGCTTATATCGGGGGAGCACAGATACGCAGTATTTT. This encodes CASSLYRGSTDTQYF.